Reported below is one T cell receptor (beta chain). The CDR3 is 13 amino acids. V lost 9 bases, J lost 1 base, and 3 bases stayed unmatched. The protocol was immunoSEQ multiplex PCR, while the TCRdb copy is restricted to in-frame clones and leaves out a portion. The data contain approximately 160,000 clones, approximately 80% of them singletons. The data derive from a study of blood T cell repertoires in COVID-19. On the study more broadly: Nucleic acid was either cDNA or gDNA, and it came from T cells, B-cell-depleted T cells, or PBMCs.

The specimen was peripheral blood. This clonotype was obtained from a woman older than 75 with acute or convalescent COVID-19. This chain connects TRBV23-1 to TRBJ1-1, with 9 bases aligning to TRBD1. TRBV23-1 is an open reading frame, and its role is uncertain. CDR3 bases: TGCGCCAGAAAGGACAGGGGGAACACTGAAGCTTTCTTT. Translated: CARKDRGNTEAFF.